A selection of T cell receptor beta chains follows, all from one sample in a study of blood T cells in healthy people across ages. In TCRdb, the 5' RACE reads were re-called with MiXCR into one record per CDR3 protein. The data hold over 1.5 million distinct CDR3 sequences, with approximately 50% observed a single time. The sequencing input was blood. Receptors originate from a woman aged 40-49 years in good health. The CDR3 runs from the conserved cysteine through the conserved F or W. The D gene is left open where the match is weak. Clone size is shown for a subset of rows, as once, few, many or a class of expanded clone.

TRBJ2-1	TRBD1	few	TRBV7-2	CASSATGASYNEQFF	TGTGCCAGCAGCGCCACAGGGGCGTCCTACAATGAGCAGTTCTTC
TRBJ1-2	NA	NA	TRBV5-1	CASSAGEQSNYGYTF	TGCGCCAGCAGCGCGGGGGAACAGTCGAACTATGGCTACACCTTC
TRBJ2-3	NA	NA	TRBV15	CATSRVGTRTAADTQYF	TGTGCCACCAGCAGAGTAGGGACTCGGACAGCCGCAGATACGCAGTATTTT
TRBJ2-3	TRBD1	few	TRBV29-1	CSVLTGTGTYF	TGCAGCGTGCTTACCGGGACAGGGACGTATTTT
TRBJ2-5	TRBD2	NA	TRBV27	CASSPLRPGLAEQETQYF	TGTGCCAGCAGTCCCCTGCGTCCGGGACTAGCGGAACAAGAGACCCAGTACTTC
TRBJ1-6	NA	few	TRBV21-1	CASSPRDRGLPSPLHF	TGTGCCAGCAGCCCCCGGGACAGGGGTCTCCCTTCACCCCTCCACTTT
TRBJ2-1	NA	few	TRBV12-3/TRBV12-4	CASTSPWPSYNEQFF	TGTGCCAGCACCAGCCCTTGGCCCTCGTACAATGAGCAGTTCTTC
TRBJ2-7	NA	few	TRBV7-2	CASSRLGGYEQYF	TGTGCCAGCAGCCGACTAGGAGGGTACGAGCAGTACTTC
TRBJ2-5	NA	NA	TRBV6-4	CASSEQALGTQYF	TGTGCCAGCAGTGAACAGGCTCTTGGGACCCAGTACTTC
TRBJ2-3	NA	NA	TRBV27	CASSLVGNPDTQYF	TGTGCCAGCAGTTTAGTAGGTAATCCAGATACGCAGTATTTT
TRBJ2-2	NA	few	TRBV29-1	CSAFTGELFF	TGCAGCGCTTTCACCGGGGAGCTGTTTTTT
TRBJ2-1	NA	NA	TRBV24-1	CATSDVRGDKYNEQFF	TGTGCCACCAGTGATGTGAGGGGGGACAAATACAATGAGCAGTTCTTC
TRBJ1-2	NA	NA	TRBV7-2	CASSLSAVSLSYGDTF	TGTGCCAGCAGCTTAAGCGCCGTGAGCCTGAGCTATGGCGACACCTTC
TRBJ2-5	TRBD2	NA	TRBV20-1	CSAQLAGGPETQYF	TGCAGTGCTCAACTAGCGGGGGGGCCTGAGACCCAGTACTTC
TRBJ1-3	NA	NA	TRBV7-2	CASSLIPLDSGNTIYF	TGTGCCAGCAGCTTAATCCCACTAGACTCTGGAAACACCATATATTTT
TRBJ1-2	NA	few	TRBV28	CASSLSGVGGYTF	TGTGCCAGCAGTTTATCCGGGGTCGGAGGCTACACCTTC
TRBJ2-7	NA	NA	TRBV3-1	CASSPVWAGLLNEQYF	TGTGCCAGCAGCCCCGTATGGGCCGGTCTTCTGAACGAGCAGTACTTC
TRBJ1-2	NA	NA	TRBV7-2	CASNAQGLPNYGYTF	TGTGCCAGCAACGCCCAGGGCCTCCCTAACTATGGCTACACCTTC
TRBJ1-4	NA	few	TRBV27	CASSDDRSGEKLFF	TGTGCCAGCAGTGACGACAGGTCTGGGGAAAAACTGTTTTTT
TRBJ1-6	NA	NA	TRBV7-3	CASSPRKCIQIYNSPLHF	TGTGCCAGCAGCCCAAGGAAGTGTATCCAGATCTATAATTCACCCCTCCACTTT
TRBJ2-5	NA	many	TRBV5-1	CASSATQETQYF	TGCGCCAGCAGCGCGACCCAAGAGACCCAGTACTTC
TRBJ2-1	NA	few	TRBV29-1	CSVDMPRSHEQFF	TGCAGCGTTGATATGCCGAGATCCCATGAGCAGTTCTTC
TRBJ2-6	NA	NA	TRBV20-1	CSARSRQGGSSGANVLTF	TGCAGTGCTAGATCCCGACAGGGAGGGTCCTCTGGGGCCAACGTCCTGACTTTC
TRBJ2-1	TRBD2	NA	TRBV25-1	CASSGQTSRLNEQFF	TGTGCCAGCAGTGGGCAGACTAGCCGCCTCAATGAGCAGTTCTTC
TRBJ1-2	TRBD1	NA	TRBV11-2	CASSLVTTGGRGYTF	TGTGCCAGCAGCTTAGTAACAACAGGGGGAAGGGGCTACACCTTC
TRBJ2-7	NA	NA	TRBV24-1	CATSDPPRGYNEQYF	TGTGCCACCAGTGACCCTCCCCGGGGATACAATGAGCAGTACTTC
TRBJ2-1	NA	few	TRBV7-2	CASSLRGVNNEQFF	TGTGCCAGCAGCTTAAGGGGTGTTAACAATGAGCAGTTCTTC
TRBJ2-1	TRBD2	few	TRBV10-3	CAIAQAGGPRNEQFF	TGTGCCATCGCCCAGGCGGGGGGGCCTAGGAATGAGCAGTTCTTC